This entry is about one T cell receptor (beta chain). What it recognizes is unknown. The data are from a study of shared clonotypes between healthy human individuals. Whole-study findings and limits: At large depth, rarefaction still showed sorted-subset sequencing to be incomplete. Genetic and exposure-history diversity was limited by the small donor number.

Trimming removed 5 bases from V and 0 bases from J, with 10 bases in between. From germline, CDR1 is SQVTM and CDR2 ANQGSEA. The length of the CDR3 is 13 residues. Profiling relied on immunoSEQ multiplex PCR, and the TCRdb table lists in-frame clones only, not all of them. Altogether more than 2 million clones are present, approximately 94% being singletons, with the ten largest covering 0.1% to 0.15%. The receptor was derived from a man aged 18 to 29 in good health. The chain has TRBV29-1 and TRBJ1-1; D remains unclear. The sample taken for sequencing was naive CD4+ T cells sorted from blood. Indicated subset: CD45RA+ positively selected. CDR3 DNA: TGCAGCGTTCAAGGTTCGTTGAACACTGAAGCTTTCTTT. Translation gives CSVQGSLNTEAFF.